These T cell receptor beta chains were read from a single sample in a study of blood T cell repertoires in COVID-19. The repertoire was sequenced with immunoSEQ multiplex PCR; TCRdb's copy has only in-frame clones and lacks some. This table has about 160,000 clones, 70% to 80% appearing once. Sequencing was carried out using peripheral blood. Receptors originate from a man aged 60 to 69 with acute or convalescent COVID-19. Each CDR3 is given with its conserved first and last residue. The D gene is left open where the match is weak. Some rows have no size entry. The others give once, few or many, or a class for an expanded clone.

v_call: TRBV30; clone_size: -; d_call: TRBD1; j_call: TRBJ1-6; cdr3_nt: TGTGCCTGGAGAGGAGGGACAGGGTGGGATTCACCCCTCCACTTT; cdr3_aa: CAWRGGTGWDSPLHF
v_call: TRBV19; clone_size: once; d_call: TRBD1; j_call: TRBJ2-3; cdr3_nt: TGTGCCAGCAAAACAGGGGCTGGAGATACGCAGTATTTT; cdr3_aa: CASKTGAGDTQYF
v_call: TRBV30; clone_size: -; d_call: -; j_call: TRBJ1-5; cdr3_nt: TGTGCCTGGACAGGGACTGTTAGCAATCAGCCCCAGCATTTT; cdr3_aa: CAWTGTVSNQPQHF
v_call: TRBV10-1; clone_size: -; d_call: -; j_call: TRBJ2-2; cdr3_nt: TGCGCCAGCAGTGAGACGAGTCGGGGGACCGGGGAGCTGTTTTTT; cdr3_aa: CASSETSRGTGELFF
v_call: TRBV30; clone_size: -; d_call: -; j_call: TRBJ1-5; cdr3_nt: TGTGCCTGGAGTGTACGTTCGGGGTTGGGTCAGCCCCAGCATTTT; cdr3_aa: CAWSVRSGLGQPQHF
v_call: TRBV5-1; clone_size: -; d_call: -; j_call: TRBJ2-1; cdr3_nt: TGCGCCAGCAGCTTGGAGGGGTCCCCGAATGAGCAGTTCTTC; cdr3_aa: CASSLEGSPNEQFF
v_call: TRBV7-9; clone_size: -; d_call: -; j_call: TRBJ2-4; cdr3_nt: TGTGCCAGCAGCTTCGACAGTCTAGCCAAAAACATTCAGTACTTC; cdr3_aa: CASSFDSLAKNIQYF
v_call: TRBV6-5; clone_size: -; d_call: TRBD1; j_call: TRBJ1-1; cdr3_nt: TGTGCCAGCAGTTACCCTCTGACAGGGGACACTGAAGCTTTCTTT; cdr3_aa: CASSYPLTGDTEAFF
v_call: TRBV5-6; clone_size: -; d_call: -; j_call: TRBJ2-6; cdr3_nt: TGTGCCAGCAGCCCAGAGGGGGCTGGGGCCAACGTCCTGACTTTC; cdr3_aa: CASSPEGAGANVLTF
v_call: TRBV5-1; clone_size: -; d_call: TRBD1; j_call: TRBJ2-2; cdr3_nt: TGCGCCAGCAGCTTTTACAGGGGGCGGAAGGAAACCGGGGAGCTGTTTTTT; cdr3_aa: CASSFYRGRKETGELFF
v_call: TRBV24-1; clone_size: few; d_call: TRBD1; j_call: TRBJ2-1; cdr3_nt: TGTGCCACCAGTGGAGCCGGGACAGGGGTCAATGAGCAGTTCTTC; cdr3_aa: CATSGAGTGVNEQFF
v_call: TRBV5-1; clone_size: many; d_call: TRBD2; j_call: TRBJ2-7; cdr3_nt: TGCGCCAGCAGCTTTTCGAGCGGGGGGGCGAGCGAGCAGTACTTC; cdr3_aa: CASSFSSGGASEQYF
v_call: TRBV5-4; clone_size: -; d_call: -; j_call: TRBJ2-3; cdr3_nt: TGTGCCAGCAGCTTGGGAGGGTATCCAGATACGCAGTATTTT; cdr3_aa: CASSLGGYPDTQYF
v_call: TRBV4-1; clone_size: -; d_call: -; j_call: TRBJ2-3; cdr3_nt: TGCGCCAGCAGCCAAGGGAGCCTAGCAGCAGATACGCAGTATTTT; cdr3_aa: CASSQGSLAADTQYF
v_call: TRBV18; clone_size: -; d_call: -; j_call: TRBJ1-4; cdr3_nt: TGTGCCAGCTCACCACTCAGGGCGGCTAATGAAAAACTGTTTTTT; cdr3_aa: CASSPLRAANEKLFF
v_call: TRBV7-2; clone_size: -; d_call: -; j_call: TRBJ2-1; cdr3_nt: TGTGCCAGCAGCTTAAATTTCGGGTACAATGAGCAGTTCTTC; cdr3_aa: CASSLNFGYNEQFF
v_call: TRBV5-1; clone_size: -; d_call: -; j_call: TRBJ1-3; cdr3_nt: TGCGCCAGCAGCTTGGCGGCTAGCTCTGGAAACACCATATATTTT; cdr3_aa: CASSLAASSGNTIYF
v_call: TRBV28; clone_size: -; d_call: TRBD2; j_call: TRBJ2-5; cdr3_nt: TGTGCCAGCAGTACCGGGACTAGCGGGGAGACCCAGTACTTC; cdr3_aa: CASSTGTSGETQYF
v_call: TRBV10-2; clone_size: -; d_call: TRBD1; j_call: TRBJ1-1; cdr3_nt: TGCGCCAGCAGTCAAACAGGGGGCACTGAAGCTTTCTTT; cdr3_aa: CASSQTGGTEAFF
v_call: TRBV30; clone_size: -; d_call: TRBD1; j_call: TRBJ1-1; cdr3_nt: TGTGCCTGGAGCCGACAGGGGAACACTGAAGCTTTCTTT; cdr3_aa: CAWSRQGNTEAFF
v_call: TRBV24-1; clone_size: -; d_call: -; j_call: TRBJ2-2; cdr3_nt: TGTGCCACCCGACGGAGTAACACCGGGGAGCTGTTTTTT; cdr3_aa: CATRRSNTGELFF
v_call: TRBV10-2; clone_size: -; d_call: TRBD2; j_call: TRBJ2-1; cdr3_nt: TGCGCCAGCAGTGAGAGGCCCAGCGGGGGGGTCTGGGATGAGCAGTTCTTC; cdr3_aa: CASSERPSGGVWDEQFF
v_call: TRBV2; clone_size: -; d_call: TRBD1; j_call: TRBJ2-2; cdr3_nt: TGTGCCAGCAGGGGACAGGGGGTAACCGGGGAGCTGTTTTTT; cdr3_aa: CASRGQGVTGELFF
v_call: TRBV6-6; clone_size: -; d_call: TRBD2; j_call: TRBJ2-1; cdr3_nt: TGTGCCAGCAGTTACTTTGCAGCGGGGGGTTCCAATGAGCAGTTCTTC; cdr3_aa: CASSYFAAGGSNEQFF
v_call: TRBV7-2; clone_size: -; d_call: -; j_call: TRBJ2-2; cdr3_nt: TGTGCCAGCAGCTTACGGGCCCCACAGGGCGCCGGGGAGCTGTTTTTT; cdr3_aa: CASSLRAPQGAGELFF
v_call: TRBV18; clone_size: -; d_call: -; j_call: TRBJ2-1; cdr3_nt: TGTGCCAGCTCACCCCCCGACAGTAATAGGGTCTTC; cdr3_aa: CASSPPDSNRVF
v_call: TRBV5-1; clone_size: -; d_call: -; j_call: TRBJ2-1; cdr3_nt: TGCGCCAGCAGCCTACAGGGAGATTCCTACAATGAGCAGTTCTTC; cdr3_aa: CASSLQGDSYNEQFF
v_call: TRBV6-4; clone_size: -; d_call: TRBD1; j_call: TRBJ1-5; cdr3_nt: TGTGCCAGCAGCGGGGGACAGGCGGATGAACTTCCCTTAAATCAGCCCCAGCATTTT; cdr3_aa: CASSGGQADELPLNQPQHF
v_call: TRBV5-1; clone_size: -; d_call: -; j_call: TRBJ2-5; cdr3_nt: TGCGCCAGCAGCCCAGGGGATAGAGATCAAGAGACCCAGTACTTC; cdr3_aa: CASSPGDRDQETQYF
v_call: TRBV25-1; clone_size: once; d_call: -; j_call: TRBJ1-3; cdr3_nt: TGTGCCAGCTCCTGGACAGACTCTGGAAACACCATATATTTT; cdr3_aa: CASSWTDSGNTIYF
v_call: TRBV5-1; clone_size: few; d_call: -; j_call: TRBJ1-1; cdr3_nt: TGCGCCAGCAGCTTGGACGGGAGAACTGAAGCTTTCTTT; cdr3_aa: CASSLDGRTEAFF
v_call: TRBV5-1; clone_size: -; d_call: TRBD2; j_call: TRBJ2-3; cdr3_nt: TGCGCCAGCAGCTTGGGAGGACTAGCGGGGGGCATTCGCACAGATACGCAGTATTTT; cdr3_aa: CASSLGGLAGGIRTDTQYF
v_call: TRBV24-1; clone_size: -; d_call: -; j_call: TRBJ1-1; cdr3_nt: TGTGCCACCAGACTAGGGTCGGAAGCTTTCTTT; cdr3_aa: CATRLGSEAFF
v_call: TRBV5-1; clone_size: few; d_call: TRBD2; j_call: TRBJ2-5; cdr3_nt: TGCGCCAGCAGGCCTGGGACTAGCGAGACCCAGTACTTC; cdr3_aa: CASRPGTSETQYF
v_call: TRBV18; clone_size: -; d_call: TRBD1; j_call: TRBJ1-2; cdr3_nt: TGTGCCAGCTCGCTACAGGGGGCACTGAGCTATGGCTACACCTTC; cdr3_aa: CASSLQGALSYGYTF
v_call: TRBV19; clone_size: once; d_call: -; j_call: TRBJ1-1; cdr3_nt: TGTGCCAGTAAGTCGGGGGGCGAGACTGAAGCTTTCTTT; cdr3_aa: CASKSGGETEAFF
v_call: TRBV5-1; clone_size: -; d_call: TRBD1; j_call: TRBJ1-4; cdr3_nt: TGCGCCAGCAGCCCCGCGGGACAGGGGGCGTTGAAACTGTTTTTT; cdr3_aa: CASSPAGQGALKLFF
v_call: TRBV14; clone_size: many; d_call: -; j_call: TRBJ1-2; cdr3_nt: TGTGCCAGCAGCTCCACGACAGGCCCCTATGGCTACACCTTC; cdr3_aa: CASSSTTGPYGYTF
v_call: TRBV30; clone_size: once; d_call: TRBD2; j_call: TRBJ2-5; cdr3_nt: TGTGCCTGGAGTATTGGCGGGGGGTTCACTTTACCCCAAGAGACCCAGTACTTC; cdr3_aa: CAWSIGGGFTLPQETQYF
v_call: TRBV4-3; clone_size: -; d_call: TRBD1; j_call: TRBJ1-5; cdr3_nt: TGCGCCAGCAGCCAGGACTACAGGGGGTCTGGTCAGCCCCAGCATTTT; cdr3_aa: CASSQDYRGSGQPQHF
v_call: TRBV7-9; clone_size: -; d_call: TRBD1; j_call: TRBJ1-4; cdr3_nt: TGTGCCAGCAGCTCCCGCCGGACAGGTCCGAATGAAAAACTGTTTTTT; cdr3_aa: CASSSRRTGPNEKLFF
v_call: TRBV7-2; clone_size: -; d_call: -; j_call: TRBJ2-5; cdr3_nt: TGTGCCAGCAGCTCTGCGGAGACCCAGTACTTC; cdr3_aa: CASSSAETQYF
v_call: TRBV7-2; clone_size: few; d_call: TRBD1; j_call: TRBJ1-5; cdr3_nt: TGTGCCAGCAGCCTATCGACAGGGGGGAATCAGCCCCAGCATTTT; cdr3_aa: CASSLSTGGNQPQHF
v_call: TRBV6-1; clone_size: few; d_call: TRBD1; j_call: TRBJ1-1; cdr3_nt: TGTGCCAGCAGTGCCCGGACAGGGGCGATGGGGGATGAAGCTTTCTTT; cdr3_aa: CASSARTGAMGDEAFF
v_call: TRBV19; clone_size: -; d_call: -; j_call: TRBJ1-2; cdr3_nt: TGTGCCAGTAGTCAAAGTGGGGCCGGCTATGGCTACACCTTC; cdr3_aa: CASSQSGAGYGYTF
v_call: TRBV14; clone_size: -; d_call: -; j_call: TRBJ1-2; cdr3_nt: TGTGCCAGCAGCTCGGGTTTGTTCTATGGCTACACCTTC; cdr3_aa: CASSSGLFYGYTF